This T cell receptor beta chain was identified during a study of CD8 T cells in ankylosing spondylitis. Study-wide results and caveats: What appeared characteristic of ankylosing spondylitis blood was a TCR beta motif of several highly homologous variants. Disease-linked clones reportedly concentrated significantly in matched ankylosing spondylitis synovial fluid.

In regard to this clonotype: The antigen is unknown.

5'-RACE, quantitative and with molecular barcodes, yielded the TCR beta libraries. TCRdb reprocessed the 5' RACE reads with MiXCR, giving one entry per CDR3 protein. The sample lists 670,000 or so distinct CDR3 sequences, over 15% occurring once. Germline V gene sequence: CDR1 LNHNV, CDR2 YYDKDF (reference sequence). The CDR3 covers 16 residues. The V gene end was trimmed by 5 bases and the J gene end by 6 bases; junction bases not matched to a gene: 8. This clonotype originated in a male donor with ankylosing spondylitis. The sequencing input was blood, either unsorted or a sorted T cell fraction (not recorded which). The chain employs TRBV15 and TRBJ2-1, with TRBD2 identical over 12 bases. CDR3 sequence (DNA): TGTGCCACCAGCGGGGGCCTAGCGGGGGGGTTCAATGAGCAGTTCTTC. Its protein is CATSGGLAGGFNEQFF.